What follows is one TCR beta chain and its context. Its antigen remains unidentified. The sample is drawn from a study of identical twins. Overall study findings and caveats: A lower insertion count was a feature of abundant cord blood beta clonotypes, with no such feature in memory repertoires.

A single record per CDR3 protein comes from TCRdb applying MiXCR to the 5' RACE reads. The sample includes hundreds of thousands of distinct CDR3 sequences, 20% to 25% of them seen just once. Trimming took 4 bases from V and 1 from J, leaving 13 bases between them. The CDR3 totals 14 residues. Germline lookup yields CDR1 DFQATT and CDR2 SNEGSKA (reference sequence). The sample was also linked to a second study, of T cells expressing NK-cell markers.

This clonotype originated in a woman younger than 35 in good health. The rearrangement joins TRBV20-1 to TRBJ1-1, with D possibly being TRBD1 (6 bases). Input material: PBMCs. In nucleotides, the CDR3 is TGCAGTGCTATCTCCGGGACACAGAACACTGAAGCTTTCTTT. Translating it yields CSAISGTQNTEAFF.